This T cell receptor beta chain was profiled in a study of blood T cell repertoires in COVID-19. Study context: Samples came from the United States, Italy and Spain, spanning acute and convalescent COVID-19. From T cells, B-cell-depleted T cells, or PBMCs came the material, which was cDNA or gDNA.

This CDR3 comprises 11 residues. With 4 bases removed from V and 6 bases from J, the gap between germline ends came to 7 bases. Authors' data handling: Amplification from reference gene primers served as the basis for estimated nucleated cell counts. The data were produced by immunoSEQ multiplex PCR, yet TCRdb's version contains in-frame clones alone and is incomplete. That table gives V, J and clone size, and the DNA gave D and trimming. The sample includes 88,000 or so clones, around four fifths of them seen just once. Sequenced sample: peripheral blood. The chain carries TRBV12-3 or TRBV12-4 and TRBJ2-7; D remains ambiguous. The clonotype was recovered from a human donor in a cohort sampled during active COVID-19. The CDR3 is CASSYTTEQYF. Here the CDR3 DNA reads TGTGCCAGCAGTTATACAACCGAGCAGTACTTC.